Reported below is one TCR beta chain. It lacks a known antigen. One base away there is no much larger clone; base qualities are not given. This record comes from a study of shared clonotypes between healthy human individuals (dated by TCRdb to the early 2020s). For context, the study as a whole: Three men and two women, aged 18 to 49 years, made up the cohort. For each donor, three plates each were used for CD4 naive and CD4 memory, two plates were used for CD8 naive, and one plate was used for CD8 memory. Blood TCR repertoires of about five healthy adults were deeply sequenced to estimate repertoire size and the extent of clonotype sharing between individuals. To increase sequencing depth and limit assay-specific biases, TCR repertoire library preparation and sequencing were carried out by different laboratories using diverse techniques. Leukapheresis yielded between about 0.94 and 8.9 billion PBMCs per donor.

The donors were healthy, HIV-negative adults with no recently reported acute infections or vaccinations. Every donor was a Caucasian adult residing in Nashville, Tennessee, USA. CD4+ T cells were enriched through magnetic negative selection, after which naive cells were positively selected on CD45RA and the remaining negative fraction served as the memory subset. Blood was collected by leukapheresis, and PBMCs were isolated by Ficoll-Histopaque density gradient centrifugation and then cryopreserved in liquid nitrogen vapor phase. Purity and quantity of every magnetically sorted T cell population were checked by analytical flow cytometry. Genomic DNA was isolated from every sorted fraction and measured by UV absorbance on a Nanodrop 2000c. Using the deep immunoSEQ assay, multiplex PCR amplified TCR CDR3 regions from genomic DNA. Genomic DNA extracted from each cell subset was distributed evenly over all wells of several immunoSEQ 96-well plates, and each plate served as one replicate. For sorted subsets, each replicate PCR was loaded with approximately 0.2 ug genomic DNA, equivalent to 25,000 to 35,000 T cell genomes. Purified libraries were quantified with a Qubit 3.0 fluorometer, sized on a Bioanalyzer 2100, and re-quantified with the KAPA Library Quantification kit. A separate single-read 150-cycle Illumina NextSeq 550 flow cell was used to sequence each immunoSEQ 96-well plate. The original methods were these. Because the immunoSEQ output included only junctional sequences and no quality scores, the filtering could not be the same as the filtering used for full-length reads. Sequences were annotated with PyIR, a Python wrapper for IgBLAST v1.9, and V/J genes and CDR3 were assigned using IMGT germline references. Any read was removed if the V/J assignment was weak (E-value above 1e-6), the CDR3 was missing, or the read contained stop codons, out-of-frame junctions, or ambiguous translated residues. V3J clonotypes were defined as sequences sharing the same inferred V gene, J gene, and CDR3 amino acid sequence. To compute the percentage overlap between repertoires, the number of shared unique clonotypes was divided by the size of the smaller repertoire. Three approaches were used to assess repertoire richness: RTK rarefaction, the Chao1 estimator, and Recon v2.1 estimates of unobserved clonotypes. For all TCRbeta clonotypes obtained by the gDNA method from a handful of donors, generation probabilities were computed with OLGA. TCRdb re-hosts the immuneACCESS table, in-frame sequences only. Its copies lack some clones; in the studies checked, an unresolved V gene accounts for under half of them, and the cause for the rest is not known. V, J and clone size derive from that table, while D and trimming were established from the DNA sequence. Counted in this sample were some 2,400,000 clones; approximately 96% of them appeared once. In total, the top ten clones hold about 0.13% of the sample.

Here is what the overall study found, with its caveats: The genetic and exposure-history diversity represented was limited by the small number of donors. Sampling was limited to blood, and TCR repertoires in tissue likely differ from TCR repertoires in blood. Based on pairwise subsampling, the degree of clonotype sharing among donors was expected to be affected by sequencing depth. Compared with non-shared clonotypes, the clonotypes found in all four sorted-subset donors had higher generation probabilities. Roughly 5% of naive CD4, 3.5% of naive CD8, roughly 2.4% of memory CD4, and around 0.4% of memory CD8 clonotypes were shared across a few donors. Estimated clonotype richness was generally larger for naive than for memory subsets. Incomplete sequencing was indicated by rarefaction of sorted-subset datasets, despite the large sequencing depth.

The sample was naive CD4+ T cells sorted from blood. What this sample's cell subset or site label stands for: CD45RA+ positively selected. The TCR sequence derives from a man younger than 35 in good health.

CDR3 sequence: CASSPPVIGAGSYEQYF. The nucleotides read TGTGCCAGCTCACCACCTGTAATTGGAGCGGGATCATACGAGCAGTACTTC. The sequence is built from TRBV18 and TRBJ2-7, with 7 bases matching TRBD2. The cysteine opens and the phenylalanine closes a CDR3 of 17 amino acids. Of all the DNA, just the CDR3 is kept, 51 bases in frame from base 1. CDR1 and CDR2 are drawn from the germline V gene: KGHSH, LQKENI. Germline trimming amounts to 0 bases on V and 4 bases on J, with 12 as the count of junction bases outside the gene matches.